The present entry profiles one T cell receptor beta chain with its context. Antigen specificity is unknown. An end of the junction differs from the germline gene, which may be a read error. This CDR3 is built from 17 residues. CDR1 and CDR2 (germline): SEHNR, FQNEAQ (reference sequence). This specimen belongs to a study of cytomegalovirus exposure and HLA in healthy donors. Vbeta (60) and Jbeta (13) primers were used in the PCR. The method was immunoSEQ multiplex PCR; TCRdb's version includes in-frame clones alone and lacks a portion of them. This sample carries hundreds of thousands of clones, 60% to 80% of them seen once, and the ten largest clones take about 1.7%. Study results and limitations: Earlier findings revealed that most TCR beta V segments proved productive either about 90% or about 30% of the time. A list of more than 150 TCR beta chains associated with cytomegalovirus was given.

The sequence derives from a male donor in good health and CMV-seronegative. The sample taken for sequencing was PBMCs. The chain is built from TRBV7-9 and TRBJ1-4, with TRBD1 as a possible D gene (5 bases). The CDR3, as DNA: TGTTCCAGCAGCTTATGGTCTGGGGCCGCCGGGGGGGAAAAACTGTTTTTT. This codes for CSSSLWSGAAGGEKLFF.